This TCR beta chain was captured in a study of beta chain features in type 1 diabetes. This clone was seen at least ten times. At the DNA level, this CDR3 is encoded by other sequences in the same sample as well. Sequenced material consisted of expressed TCRB transcripts (all of the isolated RNA was reverse transcribed). Repertoires were generated with immunoSEQ multiplex PCR, while TCRdb's copy carries only in-frame clones and drops some. Of more than 300,000 clones listed, roughly 8% were seen once; the top ten hold around 0.45%. Trimming at V came to 5 bases and at J to 4 bases, leaving 2 bases not matched to a gene. CDR1 SGHTA and CDR2 FQGNSA come from the germline V gene. The CDR3 has 13 residues.

The sequence came from a woman aged 18-35 years in good health. Specimen: central memory CD4+ T cells from blood. The J gene is TRBJ1-2, the V gene TRBV7-2; 9 nucleotides match TRBD1. The CDR3 spells CASSLGQGYGYTF. In DNA, the CDR3 is TGTGCCAGCAGCCTGGGACAGGGCTATGGCTACACCTTC.